This TCR beta chain was identified in a study of CD8 T cells in Susac syndrome. RNA totalling 0.5 to 1 ug underwent reverse transcription with random hexamers. From the immunoSEQ multiplex PCR reads, TCRdb called clonotypes with MiXCR, one entry per CDR3 protein. The profile shows about 190,000 distinct CDR3 sequences, approximately 95% of them singletons. This clonotype originated in a human donor with Susac syndrome. The sequenced sample was CD8+ T cells from PBMCs.

In DNA, the CDR3 is TGTGCCACCAGCAGAGATGTCCCACGGGCCACCGGGGAGCTGTTTTTT. Its protein product is CATSRDVPRATGELFF. This sequence joins TRBV15 and TRBJ2-2; no clear D. The CDR3 length is 16 residues. CDR1 LNHNV and CDR2 YYDKDF come from the germline V gene (reference sequence). Trimming took off 0 bases at V and 4 bases at J, with 12 bases between the two ends.